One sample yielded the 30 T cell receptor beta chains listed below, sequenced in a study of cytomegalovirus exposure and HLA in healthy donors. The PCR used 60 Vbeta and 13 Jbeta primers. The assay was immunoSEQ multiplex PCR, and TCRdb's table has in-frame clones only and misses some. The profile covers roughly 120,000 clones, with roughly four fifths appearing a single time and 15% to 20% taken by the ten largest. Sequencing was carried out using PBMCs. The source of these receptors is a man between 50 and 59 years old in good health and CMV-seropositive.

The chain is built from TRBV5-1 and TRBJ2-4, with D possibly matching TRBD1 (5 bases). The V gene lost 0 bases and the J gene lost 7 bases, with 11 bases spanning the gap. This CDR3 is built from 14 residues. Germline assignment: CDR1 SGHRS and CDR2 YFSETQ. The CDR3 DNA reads TGCGCCAGCAGCTTGGGGCCAGGGCCTAACATTCAGTACTTC. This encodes CASSLGPGPNIQYF.

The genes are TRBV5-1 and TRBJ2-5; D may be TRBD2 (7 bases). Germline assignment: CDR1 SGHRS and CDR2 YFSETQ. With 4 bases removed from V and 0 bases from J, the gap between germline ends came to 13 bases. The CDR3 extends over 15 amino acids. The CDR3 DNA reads TGCGCCAGCAGCAGGGGGGCGGGGGACCAAGAGACCCAGTACTTC. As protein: CASSRGAGDQETQYF.

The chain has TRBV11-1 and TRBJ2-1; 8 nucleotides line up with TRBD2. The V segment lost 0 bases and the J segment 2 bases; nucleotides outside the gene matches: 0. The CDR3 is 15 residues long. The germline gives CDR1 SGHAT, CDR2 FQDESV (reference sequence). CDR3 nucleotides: TGTGCCAGCAGCTTAGCGGGACTAGCCTACAATGAGCAGTTCTTC. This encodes CASSLAGLAYNEQFF.

This CDR3 is CASSVRTASYEQYF. DNA of the CDR3: TGTGCCAGCAGCGTCCGGACAGCCAGCTACGAGCAGTACTTC. This rearrangement joins TRBV27 to TRBJ2-7, with D possibly TRBD1 on 6 matching bases. The CDR3 contains 14 residues. V lost 6 bases and J lost 3, with 15 bases in between. CDR1 is MNHEY and CDR2 is SMNVEV in the germline V gene (reference sequence).

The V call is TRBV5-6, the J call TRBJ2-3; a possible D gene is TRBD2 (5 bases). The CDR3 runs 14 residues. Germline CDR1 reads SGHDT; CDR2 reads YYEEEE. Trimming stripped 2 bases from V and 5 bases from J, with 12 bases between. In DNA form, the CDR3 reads TGTGCCAGCAGCTTTCTCTCAGAGGGAGATACGCAGTATTTT. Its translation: CASSFLSEGDTQYF.

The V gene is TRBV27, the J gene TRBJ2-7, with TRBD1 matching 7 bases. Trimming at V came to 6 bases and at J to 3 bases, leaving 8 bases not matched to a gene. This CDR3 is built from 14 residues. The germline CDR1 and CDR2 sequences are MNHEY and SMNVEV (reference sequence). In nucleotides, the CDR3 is TGTGCCAGCAGACCTAGACAGGGAGTCTACGAGCAGTACTTC. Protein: CASRPRQGVYEQYF.

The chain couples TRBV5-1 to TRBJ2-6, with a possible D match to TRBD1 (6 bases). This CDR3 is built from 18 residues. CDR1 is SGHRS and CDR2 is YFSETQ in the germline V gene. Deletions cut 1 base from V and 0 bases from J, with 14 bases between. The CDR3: CASSLLEGGSSGANVLTF. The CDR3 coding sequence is TGCGCCAGCAGCTTGTTGGAAGGGGGAAGCTCTGGGGCCAACGTCCTGACTTTC.

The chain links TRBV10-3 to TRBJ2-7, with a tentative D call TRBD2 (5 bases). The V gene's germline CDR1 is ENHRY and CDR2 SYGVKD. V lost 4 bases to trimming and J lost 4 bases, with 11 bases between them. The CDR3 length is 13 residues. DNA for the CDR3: TGTGCCATCAGTGTAACTAGAGAGTACGAGCAGTACTTC. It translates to CAISVTREYEQYF.

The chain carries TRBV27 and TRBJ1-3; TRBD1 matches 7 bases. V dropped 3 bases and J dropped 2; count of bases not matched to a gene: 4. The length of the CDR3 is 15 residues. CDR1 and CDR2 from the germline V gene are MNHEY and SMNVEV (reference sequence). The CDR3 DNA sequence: TGTGCCAGCAGTTTGTCCACAGGGGCTGGAAACACCATATATTTT. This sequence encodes CASSLSTGAGNTIYF.

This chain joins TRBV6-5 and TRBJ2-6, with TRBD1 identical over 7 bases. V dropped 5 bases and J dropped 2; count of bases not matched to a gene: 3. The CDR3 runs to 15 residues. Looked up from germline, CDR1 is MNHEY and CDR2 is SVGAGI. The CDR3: CASSPQGAGANVLTF. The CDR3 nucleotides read TGTGCCAGCAGTCCCCAGGGGGCTGGGGCCAACGTCCTGACTTTC.

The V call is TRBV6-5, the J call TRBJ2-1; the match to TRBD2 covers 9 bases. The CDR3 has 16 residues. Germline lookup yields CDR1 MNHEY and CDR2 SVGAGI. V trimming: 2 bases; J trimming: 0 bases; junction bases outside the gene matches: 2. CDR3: CASSYPTSGSYNEQFF. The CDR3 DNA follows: TGTGCCAGCAGTTACCCGACTAGCGGCTCCTACAATGAGCAGTTCTTC.

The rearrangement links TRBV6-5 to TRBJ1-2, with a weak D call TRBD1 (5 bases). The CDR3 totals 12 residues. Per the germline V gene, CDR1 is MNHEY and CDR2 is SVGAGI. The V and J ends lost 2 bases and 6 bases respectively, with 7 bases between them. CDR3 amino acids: CASSYRGDGYTF. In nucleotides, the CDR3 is TGTGCCAGCAGTTACCGGGGGGATGGCTACACCTTC.

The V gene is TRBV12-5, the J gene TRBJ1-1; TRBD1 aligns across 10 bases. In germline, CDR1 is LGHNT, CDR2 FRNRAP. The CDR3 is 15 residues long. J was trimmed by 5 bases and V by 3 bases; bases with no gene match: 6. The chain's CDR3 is CASGFWTGGYTEAFF. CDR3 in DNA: TGTGCTAGTGGTTTTTGGACAGGGGGGTATACTGAAGCTTTCTTT.

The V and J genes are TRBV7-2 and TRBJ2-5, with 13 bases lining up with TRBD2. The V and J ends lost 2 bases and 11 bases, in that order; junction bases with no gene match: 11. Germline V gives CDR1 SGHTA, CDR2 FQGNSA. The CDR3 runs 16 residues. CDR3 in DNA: TGTGCCAGCAGCTTAACGATGACTAGCGGGAGGCGAGAGCAGTACTTC. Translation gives CASSLTMTSGRREQYF.

The DNA of the CDR3 is TGTGCCAGCAGCCCCTCCCAGGAGCGGGCAGAGACCCAGTACTTC. It specifies CASSPSQERAETQYF. The chain carries TRBV5-4 and TRBJ2-5; tentatively, D is TRBD2 (6 bases). The V gene lost 4 bases and the J gene lost 4 bases, with 17 bases spanning the gap. Germline V gene data show CDR1 as SGHNT and CDR2 as YYREEE (reference sequence). This CDR3 contains 15 residues.

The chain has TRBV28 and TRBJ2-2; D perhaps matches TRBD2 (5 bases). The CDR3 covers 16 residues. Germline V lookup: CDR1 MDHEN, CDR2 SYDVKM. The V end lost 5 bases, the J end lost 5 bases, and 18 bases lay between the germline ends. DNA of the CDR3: TGTGCCAGCAGTCATGGACTCCAACGAGGAACCGGGGAGCTGTTTTTT. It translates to CASSHGLQRGTGELFF.

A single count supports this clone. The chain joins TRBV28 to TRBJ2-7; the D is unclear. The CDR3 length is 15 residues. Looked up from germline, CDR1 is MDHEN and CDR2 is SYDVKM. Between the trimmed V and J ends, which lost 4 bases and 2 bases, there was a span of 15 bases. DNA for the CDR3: TGTGCCAGCAGTTACTTTCGAGCGCGGACCTACGAGCAGTACTTC. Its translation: CASSYFRARTYEQYF.

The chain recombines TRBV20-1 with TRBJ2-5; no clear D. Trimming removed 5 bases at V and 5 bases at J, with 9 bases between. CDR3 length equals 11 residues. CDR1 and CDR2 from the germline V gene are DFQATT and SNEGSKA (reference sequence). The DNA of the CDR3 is TGCAGTGCTCCCTTACGGGAGACCCAGTACTTC. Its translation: CSAPLRETQYF.

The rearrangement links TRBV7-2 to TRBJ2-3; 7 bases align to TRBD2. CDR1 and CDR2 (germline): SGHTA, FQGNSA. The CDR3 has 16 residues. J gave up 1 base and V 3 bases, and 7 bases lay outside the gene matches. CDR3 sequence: CASSFSSGAGTDTQYF. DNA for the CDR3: TGTGCCAGCAGCTTTTCCAGCGGGGCAGGCACAGATACGCAGTATTTT.

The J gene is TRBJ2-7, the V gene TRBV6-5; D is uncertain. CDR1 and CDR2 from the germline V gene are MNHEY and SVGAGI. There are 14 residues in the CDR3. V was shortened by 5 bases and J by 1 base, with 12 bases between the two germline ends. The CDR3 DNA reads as TGTGCCAGCAGTCTGAGAGTAAGATCCTACGAGCAGTACTTC. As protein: CASSLRVRSYEQYF.

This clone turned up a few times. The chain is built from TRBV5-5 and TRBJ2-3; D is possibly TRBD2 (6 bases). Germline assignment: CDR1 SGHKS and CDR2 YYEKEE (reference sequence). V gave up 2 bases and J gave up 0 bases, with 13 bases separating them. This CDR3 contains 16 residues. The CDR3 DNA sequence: TGTGCCAGCAGCTTTTGGGACTTCTTTAGCACAGATACGCAGTATTTT. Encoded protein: CASSFWDFFSTDTQYF.

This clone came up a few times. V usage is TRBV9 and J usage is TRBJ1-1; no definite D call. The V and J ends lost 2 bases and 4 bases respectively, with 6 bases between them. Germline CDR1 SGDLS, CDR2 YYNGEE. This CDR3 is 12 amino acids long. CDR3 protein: CASSVRGTEAFF. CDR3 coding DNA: TGTGCCAGCAGCGTCCGGGGCACTGAAGCTTTCTTT.

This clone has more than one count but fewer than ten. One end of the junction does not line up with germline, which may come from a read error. The CDR3 spells CASSPIAGTSNNEQFF. The CDR3 DNA sequence: TGTGCCAGCAGTCCAATAGCGGGAACCTCCAACAATGAGCAGTTCTTC. The V gene is TRBV6-6, the J gene TRBJ2-1; the match to TRBD2 covers 8 bases. Germline CDR1 reads MNHNY; CDR2 reads SVGAGI (reference sequence). The CDR3 runs to 16 residues.

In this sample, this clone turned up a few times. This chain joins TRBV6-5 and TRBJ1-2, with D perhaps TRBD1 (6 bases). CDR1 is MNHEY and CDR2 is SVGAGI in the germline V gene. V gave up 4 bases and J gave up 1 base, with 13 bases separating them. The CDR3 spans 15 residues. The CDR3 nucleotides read TGTGCCAGCAGTTTTGGACAGCCGGGTAACTATGGCTACACCTTC. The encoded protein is CASSFGQPGNYGYTF.

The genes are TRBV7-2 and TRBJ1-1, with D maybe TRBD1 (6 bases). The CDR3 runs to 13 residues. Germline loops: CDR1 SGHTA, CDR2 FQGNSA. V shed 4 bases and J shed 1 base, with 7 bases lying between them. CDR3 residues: CASSSGQNTEAFF. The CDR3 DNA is TGTGCCAGCAGCTCGGGACAGAACACTGAAGCTTTCTTT. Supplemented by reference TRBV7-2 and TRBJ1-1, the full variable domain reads GAGVSQSPSNKVTEKGKDVELRCDPISGHTALYWYRQSLGQGLEFLIYFQGNSAPDKSGLPSDRFSAERTGGSVSTLTIQRTQQEDSAVYLCASSSGQNTEAFFGQGTRLTVV.

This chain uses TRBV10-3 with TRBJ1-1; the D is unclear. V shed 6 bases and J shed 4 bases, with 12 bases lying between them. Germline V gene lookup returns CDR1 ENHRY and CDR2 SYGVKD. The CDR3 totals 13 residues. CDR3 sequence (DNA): TGTGCCATCAGGGACTCTTCGGCCACTGAAGCTTTCTTT. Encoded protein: CAIRDSSATEAFF.

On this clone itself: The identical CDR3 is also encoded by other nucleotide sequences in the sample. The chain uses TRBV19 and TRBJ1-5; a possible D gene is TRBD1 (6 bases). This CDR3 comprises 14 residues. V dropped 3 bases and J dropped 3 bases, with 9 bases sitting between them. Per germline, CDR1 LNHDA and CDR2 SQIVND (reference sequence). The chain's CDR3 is CASSIRDNNQPQHF. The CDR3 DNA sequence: TGTGCCAGTAGTATCCGGGACAACAATCAGCCCCAGCATTTT.

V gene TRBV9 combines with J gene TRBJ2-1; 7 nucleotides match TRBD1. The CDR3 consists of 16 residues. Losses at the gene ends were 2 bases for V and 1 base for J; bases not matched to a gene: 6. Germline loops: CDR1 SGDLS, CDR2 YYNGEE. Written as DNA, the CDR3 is TGTGCCAGCAGCGTTAAAGGACAGGCATCCTACAATGAGCAGTTCTTC. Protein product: CASSVKGQASYNEQFF.

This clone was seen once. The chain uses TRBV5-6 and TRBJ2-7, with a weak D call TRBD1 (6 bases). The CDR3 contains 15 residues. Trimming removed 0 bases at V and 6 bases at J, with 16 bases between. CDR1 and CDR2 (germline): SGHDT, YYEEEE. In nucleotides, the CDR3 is TGTGCCAGCAGCTTGGGTGGGGCAGGGGTAGCCGAGCAGTACTTC. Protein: CASSLGGAGVAEQYF.

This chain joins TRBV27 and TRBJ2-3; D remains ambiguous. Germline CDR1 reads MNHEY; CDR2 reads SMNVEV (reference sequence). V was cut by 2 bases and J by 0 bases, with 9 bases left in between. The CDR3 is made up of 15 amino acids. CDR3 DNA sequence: TGTGCCAGCAGTTTACAGGCTACTAGCACAGATACGCAGTATTTT. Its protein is CASSLQATSTDTQYF.